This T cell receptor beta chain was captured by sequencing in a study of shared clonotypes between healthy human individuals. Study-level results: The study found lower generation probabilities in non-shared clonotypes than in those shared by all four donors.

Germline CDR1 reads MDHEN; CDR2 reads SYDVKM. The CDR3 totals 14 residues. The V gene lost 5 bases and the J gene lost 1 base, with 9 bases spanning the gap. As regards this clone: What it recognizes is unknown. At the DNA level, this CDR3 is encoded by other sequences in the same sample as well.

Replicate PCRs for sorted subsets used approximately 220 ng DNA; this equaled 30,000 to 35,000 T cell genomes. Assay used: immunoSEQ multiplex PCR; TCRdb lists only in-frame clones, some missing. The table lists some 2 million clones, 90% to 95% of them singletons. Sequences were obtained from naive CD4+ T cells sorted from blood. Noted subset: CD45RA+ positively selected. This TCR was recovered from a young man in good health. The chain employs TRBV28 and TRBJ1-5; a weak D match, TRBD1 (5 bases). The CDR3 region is CASSPGLSNQPQHF. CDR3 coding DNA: TGTGCCAGCAGTCCGGGACTGAGCAATCAGCCCCAGCATTTT.